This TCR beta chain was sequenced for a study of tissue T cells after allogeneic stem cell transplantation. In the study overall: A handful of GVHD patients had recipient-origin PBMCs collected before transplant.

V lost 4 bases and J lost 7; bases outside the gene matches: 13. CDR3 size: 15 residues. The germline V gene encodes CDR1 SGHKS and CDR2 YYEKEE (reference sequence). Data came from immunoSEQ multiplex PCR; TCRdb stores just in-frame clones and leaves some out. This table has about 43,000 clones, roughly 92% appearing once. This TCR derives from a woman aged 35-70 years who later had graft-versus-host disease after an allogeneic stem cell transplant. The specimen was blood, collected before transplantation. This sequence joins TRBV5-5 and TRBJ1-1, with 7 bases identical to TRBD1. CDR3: CASSQTGEVYSEAFF. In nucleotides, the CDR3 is TGTGCCAGCAGCCAAACAGGGGAGGTTTATAGTGAAGCTTTCTTT. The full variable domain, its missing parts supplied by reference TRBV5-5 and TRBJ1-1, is DAGVTQSPTHLIKTRGQQVTLRCSPISGHKSVSWYQQVLGQGPQFIFQYYEKEERGRGNFPDRFSARQFPNYSSELNVNALLLGDSALYLCASSQTGEVYSEAFFGQGTRLTVV.